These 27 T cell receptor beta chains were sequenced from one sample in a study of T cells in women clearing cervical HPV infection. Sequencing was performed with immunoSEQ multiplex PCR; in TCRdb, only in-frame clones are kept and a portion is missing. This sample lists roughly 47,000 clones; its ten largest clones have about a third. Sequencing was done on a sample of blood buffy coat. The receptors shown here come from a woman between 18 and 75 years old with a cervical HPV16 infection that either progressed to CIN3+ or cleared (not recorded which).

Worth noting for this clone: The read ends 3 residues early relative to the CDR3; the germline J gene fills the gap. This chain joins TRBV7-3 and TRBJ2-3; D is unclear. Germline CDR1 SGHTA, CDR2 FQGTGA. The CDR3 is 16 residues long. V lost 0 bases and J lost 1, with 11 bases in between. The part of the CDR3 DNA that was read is TGTGCCAGCAGCTTAACTCGGGTGGCGGGCACAGATACG. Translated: CASSLTRVAGTDT. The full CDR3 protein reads CASSLTRVAGTDTQYF.

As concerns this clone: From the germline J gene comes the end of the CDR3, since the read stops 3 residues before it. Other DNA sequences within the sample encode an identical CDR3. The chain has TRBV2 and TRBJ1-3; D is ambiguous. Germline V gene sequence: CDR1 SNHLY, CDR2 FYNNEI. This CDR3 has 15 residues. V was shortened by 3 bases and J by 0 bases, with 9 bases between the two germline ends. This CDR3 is CASSEWAASGNTIYF. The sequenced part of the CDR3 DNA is TGTGCCAGCAGTGAGTGGGCAGCCTCTGGAAACACC.

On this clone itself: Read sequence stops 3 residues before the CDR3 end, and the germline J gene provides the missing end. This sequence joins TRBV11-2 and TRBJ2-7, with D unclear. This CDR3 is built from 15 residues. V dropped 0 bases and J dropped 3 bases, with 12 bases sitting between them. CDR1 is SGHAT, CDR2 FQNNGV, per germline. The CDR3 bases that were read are TGTGCCAGCAGCTTAGAGGGCAGGCCGTACTACGAG. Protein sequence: CASSLEGRPYYE. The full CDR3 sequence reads CASSLEGRPYYEQYF.

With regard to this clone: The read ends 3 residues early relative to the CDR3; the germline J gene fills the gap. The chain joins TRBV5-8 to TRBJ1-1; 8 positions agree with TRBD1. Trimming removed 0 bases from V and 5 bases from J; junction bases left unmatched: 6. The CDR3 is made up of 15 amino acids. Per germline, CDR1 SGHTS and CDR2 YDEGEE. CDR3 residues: CASSLAYRGGTEAFF. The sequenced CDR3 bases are TGTGCCAGCAGCTTGGCTTACAGGGGGGGGACTGAA.

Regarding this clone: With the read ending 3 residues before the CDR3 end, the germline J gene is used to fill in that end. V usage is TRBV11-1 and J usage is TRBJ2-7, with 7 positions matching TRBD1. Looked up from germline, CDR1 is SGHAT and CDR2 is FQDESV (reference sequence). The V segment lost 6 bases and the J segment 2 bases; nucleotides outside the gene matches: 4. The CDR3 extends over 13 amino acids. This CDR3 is CASSYGTAYEQYF. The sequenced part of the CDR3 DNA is TGTGCCAGCAGTTACGGGACAGCCTACGAG.

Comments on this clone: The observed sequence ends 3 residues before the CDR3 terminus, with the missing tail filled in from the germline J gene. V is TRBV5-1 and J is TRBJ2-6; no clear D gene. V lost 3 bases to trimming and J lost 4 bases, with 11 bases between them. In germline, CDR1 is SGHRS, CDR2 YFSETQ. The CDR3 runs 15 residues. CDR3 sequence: CASSYEQPGANVLTF. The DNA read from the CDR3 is TGCGCCAGCAGCTATGAACAACCCGGGGCCAACGTC.

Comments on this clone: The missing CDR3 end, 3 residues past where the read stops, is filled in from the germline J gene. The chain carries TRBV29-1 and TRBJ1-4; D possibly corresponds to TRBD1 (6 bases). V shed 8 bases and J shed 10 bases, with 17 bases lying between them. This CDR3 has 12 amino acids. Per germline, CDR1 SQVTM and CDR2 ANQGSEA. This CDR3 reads CSLMARGTKLFF. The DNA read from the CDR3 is TGCAGCCTCATGGCCAGGGGTACAAAA. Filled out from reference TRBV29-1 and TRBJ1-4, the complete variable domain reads SAVISQKPSRDICQRGTSLTIQCQVDSQVTMMFWYRQQPGQSLTLIATANQGSEATYESGFVIDKFPISRPNLTFSTLTVSNMSPEDSSIYLCSLMARGTKLFFGSGTQLSVL.

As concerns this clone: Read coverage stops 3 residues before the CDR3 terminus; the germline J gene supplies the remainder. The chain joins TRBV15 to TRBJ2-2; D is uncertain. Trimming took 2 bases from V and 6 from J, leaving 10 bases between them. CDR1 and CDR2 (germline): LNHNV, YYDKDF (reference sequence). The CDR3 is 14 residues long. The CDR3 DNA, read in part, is TGTGCCACCAGCAGACCTAACACAGCCGGGGAG. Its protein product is CATSRPNTAGE. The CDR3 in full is CATSRPNTAGELFF.

CDR3 in amino acids: CSAVGTGGGVSPNEQFF. Incomplete CDR3 DNA: TGCAGTGCGGTAGGGACAGGGGGCGGGGTGTCCCCCAATGAG. The chain couples TRBV20-1 to TRBJ2-1; 12 bases map to TRBD1. The read terminates 3 residues ahead of where the CDR3 ends, so the germline J gene completes it. This CDR3 comprises 17 residues. Germline CDR1 and CDR2: DFQATT and SNEGSKA (reference sequence). The V gene end was trimmed by 6 bases and the J gene end by 6 bases; junction bases not matched to a gene: 15.

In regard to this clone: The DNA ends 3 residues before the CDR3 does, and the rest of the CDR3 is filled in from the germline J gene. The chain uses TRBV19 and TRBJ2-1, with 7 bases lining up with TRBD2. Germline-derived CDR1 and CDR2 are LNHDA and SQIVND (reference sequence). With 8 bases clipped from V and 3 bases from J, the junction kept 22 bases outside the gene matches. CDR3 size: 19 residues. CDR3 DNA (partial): TGTGCCAGTGCAGCCCGACTAGCCACAAGCGCCAGAGGCTACAATGAG. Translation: CASAARLATSARGYNE. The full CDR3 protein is CASAARLATSARGYNEQFF. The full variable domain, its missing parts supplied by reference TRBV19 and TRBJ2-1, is DGGITQSPKYLFRKEGQNVTLSCEQNLNHDAMYWYRQDPGQGLRLIYYSQIVNDFQKGDIAEGYSVSREKKESFPLTVTSAQKNPTAFYLCASAARLATSARGYNEQFFGPGTRLTVL.

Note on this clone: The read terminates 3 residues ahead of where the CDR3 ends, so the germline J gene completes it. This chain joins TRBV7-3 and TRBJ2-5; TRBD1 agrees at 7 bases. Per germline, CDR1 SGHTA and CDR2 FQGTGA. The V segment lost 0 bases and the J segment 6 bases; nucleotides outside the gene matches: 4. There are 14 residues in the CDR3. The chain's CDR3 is CASSLTAGGQTQYF. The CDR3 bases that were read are TGTGCCAGCAGCTTAACGGCAGGGGGACAGACC. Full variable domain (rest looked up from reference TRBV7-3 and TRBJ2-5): GAGVSQTPSNKVTEKGKYVELRCDPISGHTALYWYRQSLGQGPEFLIYFQGTGAADDSGLPNDRFFAVRPEGSVSTLKIQRTERGDSAVYLCASSLTAGGQTQYFGPGTRLLVL.

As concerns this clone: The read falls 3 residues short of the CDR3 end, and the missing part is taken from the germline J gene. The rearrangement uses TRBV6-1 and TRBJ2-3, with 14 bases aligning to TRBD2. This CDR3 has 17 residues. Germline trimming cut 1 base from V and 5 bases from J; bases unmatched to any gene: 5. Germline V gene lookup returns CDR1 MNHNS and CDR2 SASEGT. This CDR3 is CASSEGGLAGGKDTQYF. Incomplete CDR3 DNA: TGTGCCAGCAGTGAAGGAGGACTAGCGGGAGGAAAAGATACG.

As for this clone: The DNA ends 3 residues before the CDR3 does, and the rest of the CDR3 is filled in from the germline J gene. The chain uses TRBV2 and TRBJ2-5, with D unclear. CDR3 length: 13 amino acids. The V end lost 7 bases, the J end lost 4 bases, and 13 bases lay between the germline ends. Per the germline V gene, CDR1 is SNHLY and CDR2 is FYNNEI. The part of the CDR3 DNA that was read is TGTGCCAGCACCGAGATGGGCCGAGAGACC. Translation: CASTEMGRET. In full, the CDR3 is CASTEMGRETQYF.

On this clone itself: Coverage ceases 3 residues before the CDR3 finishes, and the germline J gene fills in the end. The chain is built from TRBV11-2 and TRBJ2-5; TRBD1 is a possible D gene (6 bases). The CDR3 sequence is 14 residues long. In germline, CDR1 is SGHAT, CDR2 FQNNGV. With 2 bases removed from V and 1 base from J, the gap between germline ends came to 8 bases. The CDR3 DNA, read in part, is TGTGCCAGCAGCTTATTGACAGGCCAAGAGACC. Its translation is CASSLLTGQET. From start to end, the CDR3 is CASSLLTGQETQYF.

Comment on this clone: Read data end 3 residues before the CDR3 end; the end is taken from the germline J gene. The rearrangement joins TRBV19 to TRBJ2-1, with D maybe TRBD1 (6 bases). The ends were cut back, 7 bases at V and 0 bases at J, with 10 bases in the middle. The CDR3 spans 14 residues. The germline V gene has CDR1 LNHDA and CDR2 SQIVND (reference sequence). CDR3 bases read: TGTGCCAGTACCAGGGGCGACTCCTACAATGAG. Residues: CASTRGDSYNE. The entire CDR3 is CASTRGDSYNEQFF.

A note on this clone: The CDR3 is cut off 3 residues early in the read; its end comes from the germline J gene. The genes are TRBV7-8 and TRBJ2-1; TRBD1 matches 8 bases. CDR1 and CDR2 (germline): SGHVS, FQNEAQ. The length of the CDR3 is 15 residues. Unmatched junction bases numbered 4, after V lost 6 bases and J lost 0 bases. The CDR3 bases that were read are TGTGCCAGCAGACCCGGACAGGGCTCCTACAATGAG. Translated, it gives CASRPGQGSYNE. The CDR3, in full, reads CASRPGQGSYNEQFF.

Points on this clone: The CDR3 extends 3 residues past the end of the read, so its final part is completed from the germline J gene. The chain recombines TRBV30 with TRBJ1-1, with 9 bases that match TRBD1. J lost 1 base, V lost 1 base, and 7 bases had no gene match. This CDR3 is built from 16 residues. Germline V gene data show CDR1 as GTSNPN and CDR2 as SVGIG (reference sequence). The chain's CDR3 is CAWSDQPGQGNTEAFF. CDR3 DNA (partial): TGTGCCTGGAGTGATCAGCCGGGACAGGGGAACACTGAA. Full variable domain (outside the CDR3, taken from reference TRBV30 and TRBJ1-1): SQTIHQWPATLVQPVGSPLSLECTVEGTSNPNLYWYRQAAGRGLQLLFYSVGIGQISSEVPQNLSASRPQDRQFILSSKKLLLSDSGFYLCAWSDQPGQGNTEAFFGQGTRLTVV.

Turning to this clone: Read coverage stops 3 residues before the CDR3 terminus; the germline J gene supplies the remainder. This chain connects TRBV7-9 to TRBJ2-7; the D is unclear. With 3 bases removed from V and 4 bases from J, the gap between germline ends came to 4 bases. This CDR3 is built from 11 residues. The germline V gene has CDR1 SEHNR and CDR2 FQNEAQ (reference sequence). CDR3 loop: CASSLRYEQYF. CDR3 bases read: TGTGCCAGCAGCTTGCGTTACGAG.

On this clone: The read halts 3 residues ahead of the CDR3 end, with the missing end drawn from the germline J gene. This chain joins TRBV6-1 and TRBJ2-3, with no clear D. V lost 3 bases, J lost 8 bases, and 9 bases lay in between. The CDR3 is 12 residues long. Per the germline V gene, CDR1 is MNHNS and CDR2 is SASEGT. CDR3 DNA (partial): TGTGCCAGCAGTGATTCAGGTCTTACG. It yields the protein CASSDSGLT. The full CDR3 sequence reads CASSDSGLTQYF.

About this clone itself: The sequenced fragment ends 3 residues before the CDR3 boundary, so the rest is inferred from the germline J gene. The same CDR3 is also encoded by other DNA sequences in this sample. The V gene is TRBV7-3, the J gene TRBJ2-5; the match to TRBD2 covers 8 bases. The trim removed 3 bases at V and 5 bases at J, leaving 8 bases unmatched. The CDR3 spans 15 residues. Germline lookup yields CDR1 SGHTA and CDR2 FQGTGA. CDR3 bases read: TGTGCCAGCAGCTTTTTAGCGGGAAGGGGGGAGACC. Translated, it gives CASSFLAGRGET. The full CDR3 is CASSFLAGRGETQYF.

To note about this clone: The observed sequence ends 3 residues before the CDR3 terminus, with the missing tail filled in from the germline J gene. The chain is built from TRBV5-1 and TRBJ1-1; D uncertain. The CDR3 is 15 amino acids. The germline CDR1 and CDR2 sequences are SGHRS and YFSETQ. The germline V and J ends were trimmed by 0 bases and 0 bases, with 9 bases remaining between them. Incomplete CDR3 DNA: TGCGCCAGCAGCTTGGATAGCTCCCTGAACACTGAA. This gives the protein CASSLDSSLNTE. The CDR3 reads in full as CASSLDSSLNTEAFF.

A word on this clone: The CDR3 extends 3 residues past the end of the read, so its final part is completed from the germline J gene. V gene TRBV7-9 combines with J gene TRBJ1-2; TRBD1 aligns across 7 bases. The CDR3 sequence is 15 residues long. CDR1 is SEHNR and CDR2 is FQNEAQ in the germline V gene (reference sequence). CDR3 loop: CASRGRRDSSYDYTF. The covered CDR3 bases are TGTGCCAGCAGGGGTAGGCGGGACAGCTCCTACGAC. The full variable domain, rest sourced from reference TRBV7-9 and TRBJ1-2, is DTGVSQNPRHKITKRGQNVTFRCDPISEHNRLYWYRQTLGQGPEFLTYFQNEAQLEKSRLLSDRFSAERPKGSFSTLEIQRTEQGDSAMYLCASRGRRDSSYDYTFGSGTRLTVV.

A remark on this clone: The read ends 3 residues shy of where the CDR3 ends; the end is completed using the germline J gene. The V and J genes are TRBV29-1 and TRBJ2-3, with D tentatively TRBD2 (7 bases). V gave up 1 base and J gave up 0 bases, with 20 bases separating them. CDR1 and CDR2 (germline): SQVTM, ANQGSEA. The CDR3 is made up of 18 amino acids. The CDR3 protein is CSVEGGASGVTSTDTQYF. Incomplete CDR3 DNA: TGCAGCGTTGAAGGGGGGGCTAGCGGAGTCACTAGCACAGATACG.

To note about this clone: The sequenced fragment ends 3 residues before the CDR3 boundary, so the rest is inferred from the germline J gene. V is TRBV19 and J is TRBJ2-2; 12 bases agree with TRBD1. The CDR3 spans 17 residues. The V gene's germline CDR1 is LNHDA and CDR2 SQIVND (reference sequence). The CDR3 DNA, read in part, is TGTGCCAGTAACACGCCGGGACAGGGGGCAACTAATGAAAAG. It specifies CASNTPGQGATNEK. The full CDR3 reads CASNTPGQGATNEKLFF.

CDR3 sequence reads: CSASAGGREQYF. The sequenced CDR3 bases are TGCAGTGCTAGCGCGGGAGGGCGCGAG. The V call is TRBV20-1, the J call TRBJ2-7, with TRBD2 identical over 9 bases. Read sequence stops 3 residues before the CDR3 end, and the germline J gene provides the missing end. In germline, CDR1 is DFQATT, CDR2 SNEGSKA (reference sequence). Trimming cost V 3 bases and J 6 bases; bases outside gene matches: 3. CDR3 length: 12 residues.

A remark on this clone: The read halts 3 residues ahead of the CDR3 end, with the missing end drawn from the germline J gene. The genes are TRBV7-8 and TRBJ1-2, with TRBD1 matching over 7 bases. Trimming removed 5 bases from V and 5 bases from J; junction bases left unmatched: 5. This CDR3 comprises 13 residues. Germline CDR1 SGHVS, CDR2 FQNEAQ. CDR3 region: CASSQDRVYGYTF. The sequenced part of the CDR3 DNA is TGTGCCAGCAGCCAAGACAGGGTGTATGGC.

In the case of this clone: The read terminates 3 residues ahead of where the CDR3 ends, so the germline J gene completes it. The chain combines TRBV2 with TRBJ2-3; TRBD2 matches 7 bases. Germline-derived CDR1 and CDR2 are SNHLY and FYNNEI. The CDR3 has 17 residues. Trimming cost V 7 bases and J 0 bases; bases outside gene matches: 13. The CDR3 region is CASNEAKGLPSTDTQYF. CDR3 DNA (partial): TGTGCCAGCAACGAGGCAAAGGGACTACCAAGCACAGATACG.